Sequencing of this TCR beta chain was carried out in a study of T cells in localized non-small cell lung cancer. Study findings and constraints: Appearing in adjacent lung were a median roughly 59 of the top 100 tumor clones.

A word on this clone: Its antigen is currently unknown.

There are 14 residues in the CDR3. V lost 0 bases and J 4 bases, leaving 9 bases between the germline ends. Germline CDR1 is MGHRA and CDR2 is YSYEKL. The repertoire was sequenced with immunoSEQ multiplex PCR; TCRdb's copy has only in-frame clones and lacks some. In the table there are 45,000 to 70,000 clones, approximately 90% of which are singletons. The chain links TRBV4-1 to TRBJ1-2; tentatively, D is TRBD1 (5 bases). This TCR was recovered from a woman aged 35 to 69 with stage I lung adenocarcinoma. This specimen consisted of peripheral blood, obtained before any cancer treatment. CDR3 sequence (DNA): TGCGCCAGCAGCCAAGATCCGGACACCTATGGCTACACCTTC. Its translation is CASSQDPDTYGYTF.